The 24 T cell receptor beta chains listed next were all sequenced from one sample in a study of blood T cell repertoires in COVID-19. The table came from immunoSEQ multiplex PCR; TCRdb's copy has only in-frame clones and leaves some out. The sample includes approximately 170,000 clones, around 84% of them seen just once. The specimen sequenced was peripheral blood. Every receptor here comes from a woman aged 65 to 85 with COVID-19, enrolled during active disease.

J is TRBJ2-2 and V is TRBV6-1, with D tentatively TRBD1 (6 bases). The CDR3 is made up of 16 amino acids. Germline loops: CDR1 MNHNS, CDR2 SASEGT. V was pared by 3 bases and J by 6 bases, with 17 bases between. The CDR3 nucleotides are TGTGCCAGCAGTGAGAAGCGGTGGGGACAAGCCGGGGAGCTGTTTTTT. Protein: CASSEKRWGQAGELFF.

The CDR3 nucleotides read TGTGCCAGTAGTATAGATCGAAGGCGGGAGCAGTATTTT. This encodes CASSIDRRREQYF. The genes are TRBV19 and TRBJ2-3, with D perhaps TRBD2 (6 bases). Trimming removed 0 bases at V and 11 bases at J, with 12 bases between. CDR3 size: 13 residues. Germline V CDR1 and CDR2: LNHDA, SQIVND (reference sequence).

This clone was observed a handful of times. The gene calls are TRBV21-1 and TRBJ2-7; the table calls TRBD2, which could not be checked here. TRBV21-1 is a known pseudogene. CDR3 length: 15 residues. Written as DNA, the CDR3 is TGTGCCAGCAGTCCGCCCGGGGGAGACGTCTACGAGCAGTACGTC. Translated: CASSPPGGDVYEQYV.

V is TRBV19 and J is TRBJ2-1; TRBD2 matches 8 bases. CDR1 is LNHDA, CDR2 SQIVND, per germline (reference sequence). There are 16 residues in the CDR3. The trim removed 5 bases at V and 4 bases at J, leaving 10 bases unmatched. The CDR3 region is CASSPLSLAVYNEQFF. CDR3 coding DNA: TGTGCCAGTAGTCCCTTATCACTAGCGGTATACAATGAGCAGTTCTTC.

V and J are TRBV3-1 (or the pseudogene TRBV3-2) and TRBJ2-2; 9 bases agree with TRBD2. Per germline, CDR1 LGHDT and CDR2 YNNKEL (reference sequence). This CDR3 comprises 15 residues. Trimming took 4 bases from V and 4 from J; bases not matched to a gene: 4. As DNA, the CDR3 is TGTGCCAGCAGCCCAGCGGGAGGACTCACCGGGGAGCTGTTTTTT. Protein product: CASSPAGGLTGELFF.

The chain combines TRBV19 with TRBJ2-5; D unresolved. Per germline, CDR1 LNHDA and CDR2 SQIVND (reference sequence). The V and J ends lost 0 bases and 3 bases respectively, with 11 bases between them. This CDR3 is 15 amino acids long. CDR3 region: CASSIDHTRKETQYF. In DNA form, the CDR3 reads TGTGCCAGTAGTATAGATCACACAAGAAAAGAGACCCAGTACTTC. Full variable domain (missing parts from reference TRBV19 and TRBJ2-5): DGGITQSPKYLFRKEGQNVTLSCEQNLNHDAMYWYRQDPGQGLRLIYYSQIVNDFQKGDIAEGYSVSREKKESFPLTVTSAQKNPTAFYLCASSIDHTRKETQYFGPGTRLLVL.

The DNA for the CDR3 is TGCGCCAGCAGCCCACTACCGGGACTAGCGGGGGCCGGGGAGCTGTTTTTT. It is translated as CASSPLPGLAGAGELFF. The rearrangement uses TRBV5-1 and TRBJ2-2; 14 nucleotides match TRBD2. This CDR3 has 17 amino acids. Germline trimming cut 4 bases from V and 6 bases from J; bases unmatched to any gene: 8. CDR1 is SGHRS and CDR2 is YFSETQ in the germline V gene.

V gene TRBV28 combines with J gene TRBJ1-3; perhaps TRBD1 as D (6 bases). Germline loops: CDR1 MDHEN, CDR2 SYDVKM. Trimming left V 3 bases short and J 2 bases short, with 11 bases between. The CDR3 has 15 amino acids. The CDR3 DNA follows: TGTGCCAGCAGTTTGCGGGGGGGCACTGGAAACACCATATATTTT. It codes for CASSLRGGTGNTIYF.

This chain joins TRBV6-6 and TRBJ1-3; the D gene is possibly TRBD1 (6 bases). The CDR3 length is 19 residues. Trimming pared 5 bases from V and 1 base from J, leaving 24 bases between. Germline CDR1 MNHNY, CDR2 SVGAGI (reference sequence). The CDR3 DNA reads TGTGCCAGCAGTCAAAGAGAGAAGAGGACAGTTGGATCTGGAAACACCATATATTTT. Translating it yields CASSQREKRTVGSGNTIYF.

This sequence joins TRBV4-1 and TRBJ2-5; possibly TRBD1 for D (5 bases). The CDR3 length is 16 residues. The germline V and J ends were trimmed by 0 bases and 3 bases, with 14 bases remaining between them. The germline gives CDR1 MGHRA, CDR2 YSYEKL. The CDR3 bases are TGCGCCAGCAGCCAAGACAGGGCCCCAGGTGAAGAGACCCAGTACTTC. Translation: CASSQDRAPGEETQYF.

V usage is TRBV3-1 (or the pseudogene TRBV3-2) and J usage is TRBJ1-2; D uncertain. Trimming left V 1 base short and J 7 bases short, with 19 bases between. This CDR3 spans 16 amino acids. Per the germline V gene, CDR1 is LGHDT and CDR2 is YNNKEL (reference sequence). This CDR3 is CASSQGDGSEPRGYTF. The CDR3 DNA sequence: TGTGCCAGCAGCCAAGGAGACGGCAGCGAACCCCGTGGCTACACCTTC.

J is TRBJ2-6 and V is TRBV5-1; a possible D gene is TRBD1 (6 bases). Germline V gene sequence: CDR1 SGHRS, CDR2 YFSETQ. V dropped 4 bases and J dropped 0 bases, with 20 bases sitting between them. The CDR3 runs to 19 residues. The CDR3 reads CASSNTKGHPGSGANVLTF. CDR3 nucleotide sequence: TGCGCCAGCAGCAACACCAAGGGACATCCCGGCTCTGGGGCCAACGTCCTGACTTTC.

This chain links TRBV11-2 with TRBJ2-5; 10 positions match TRBD1. CDR3 size: 14 residues. Losses at the gene ends were 5 bases for V and 4 bases for J; bases not matched to a gene: 4. Per germline, CDR1 SGHAT and CDR2 FQNNGV. The CDR3 here is CASSPGQGGETQYF. DNA of the CDR3: TGTGCCAGCAGCCCCGGACAGGGGGGAGAGACCCAGTACTTC.

The genes are TRBV6-4 and TRBJ1-1; a possible D gene is TRBD1 (6 bases). The CDR3 spans 15 residues. Trimming took 4 bases from V and 4 from J, leaving 16 bases between them. Germline lookup yields CDR1 MRHNA and CDR2 SNTAGT. The CDR3 nucleotides read TGTGCCAGCAGTGCCGGGGGGGGCCGGGGCACTGAAGCTTTCTTT. Translated, it gives CASSAGGGRGTEAFF.

This rearrangement joins TRBV28 to TRBJ1-2; TRBD1 matches 7 bases. The V gene end was trimmed by 8 bases and the J gene end by 9 bases; junction bases not matched to a gene: 6. This CDR3 has 11 residues. CDR1 is MDHEN and CDR2 is SYDVKM in the germline V gene. Here the CDR3 DNA reads TGTGCCAGCGGGACAGTGAATCGCTACACCTTC. It codes for CASGTVNRYTF.

This chain joins TRBV21-1 and TRBJ2-3; the DNA was not used to check the table's D call, TRBD1. TRBV21-1 is classified as a pseudogene. There are 23 residues in the CDR3. CDR3 sequence: CASSKGGSCSKNEQGMVGDTQYF. The CDR3 coding sequence is TGTGCCAGCAGCAAAGGAGGATCGTGCTCCAAGAACGAACAGGGGATGGTTGGGGATACGCAGTATTTT.

The chain couples TRBV30 to TRBJ2-3, with no clear D. V was shortened by 3 bases and J by 7 bases, with 11 bases between the two germline ends. CDR1 and CDR2 (germline): GTSNPN, SVGIG (reference sequence). The CDR3 consists of 12 residues. This CDR3 is CAWSHQANTQYF. CDR3 DNA: TGTGCCTGGAGCCACCAGGCTAATACGCAGTATTTT.

The gene calls are TRBV19 and TRBJ2-1; 9 bases line up with TRBD1. CDR3 length: 14 residues. The V segment lost 6 bases and the J segment 10 bases; nucleotides outside the gene matches: 10. CDR1 is LNHDA, CDR2 SQIVND, per germline (reference sequence). The DNA for the CDR3 is TGTGCCAGTAGAGGAGGACAAGGACAGGGGGAGCAGTTCTTC. As protein: CASRGGQGQGEQFF.

The V and J genes are TRBV5-4 and TRBJ2-2; perhaps TRBD2 as D (6 bases). CDR1 is SGHNT and CDR2 is YYREEE in the germline V gene (reference sequence). V dropped 4 bases and J dropped 0 bases, with 13 bases sitting between them. This CDR3 contains 16 residues. The chain's CDR3 is CASSPQLAANTGELFF. In nucleotides, the CDR3 is TGTGCCAGCAGCCCCCAACTAGCAGCGAACACCGGGGAGCTGTTTTTT. The full variable domain, rest sourced from reference TRBV5-4 and TRBJ2-2, is ETGVTQSPTHLIKTRGQQVTLRCSSQSGHNTVSWYQQALGQGPQFIFQYYREEENGRGNFPPRFSGLQFPNYSSELNVNALELDDSALYLCASSPQLAANTGELFFGEGSRLTVL.

The chain uses TRBV28 and TRBJ2-4; a weak D match, TRBD1 (5 bases). This CDR3 comprises 15 residues. Trimming took off 5 bases at V and 0 bases at J, with 11 bases between the two ends. Germline CDR1 and CDR2: MDHEN and SYDVKM. The CDR3 is CASSQTGAAKNIQYF. As DNA, the CDR3 is TGTGCCAGCAGTCAAACAGGAGCAGCCAAAAACATTCAGTACTTC.

This sequence joins TRBV30 and TRBJ2-3; 14 positions match TRBD2. The V and J ends lost 5 bases and 1 base, in that order; junction bases with no gene match: 5. The length of the CDR3 is 16 residues. Per the germline V gene, CDR1 is GTSNPN and CDR2 is SVGIG (reference sequence). The CDR3 protein is CAWGTSGSIGTDTQYF. CDR3 sequence (DNA): TGTGCCTGGGGGACTAGCGGGAGTATCGGCACAGATACGCAGTATTTT.

This chain joins TRBV30 and TRBJ2-5, with 8 bases fitting TRBD2. The CDR3 has 14 amino acids. The V segment lost 0 bases and the J segment 4 bases; nucleotides outside the gene matches: 4. Germline CDR1 is GTSNPN and CDR2 is SVGIG (reference sequence). CDR3 residues: CAWSVGGRSETQYF. In nucleotides, the CDR3 is TGTGCCTGGAGTGTGGGCGGGAGGTCAGAGACCCAGTACTTC.

The CDR3 region has the DNA TGTGCCAATCAAAGGGTTAGTTTTAGGGGCATTTCACCCCTCCACTTT. Translating it yields CANQRVSFRGISPLHF. The V and J genes are TRBV9 and TRBJ1-6, with D possibly TRBD1 on 5 matching bases. The CDR3 loop spans 16 amino acids. Germline assignment: CDR1 SGDLS and CDR2 YYNGEE. Trimming removed 9 bases at V and 9 bases at J, with 25 bases between.

The genes are TRBV5-1 and TRBJ2-5, with D possibly matching TRBD2 (6 bases). CDR1 is SGHRS and CDR2 is YFSETQ in the germline V gene. There are 13 residues in the CDR3. V lost 4 bases to trimming and J lost 1 base, with 8 bases between them. CDR3 protein: CASSPGVQETQYF. In DNA, the CDR3 is TGCGCCAGCAGCCCGGGAGTCCAAGAGACCCAGTACTTC.